A single sample gave rise to the 27 T cell receptor beta chains below, sequenced in a study of CD8 T cells in Susac syndrome. RNA amounts of roughly 0.45 to 1 ug underwent reverse transcription with random hexamers. TCRdb analysed the immunoSEQ multiplex PCR reads with MiXCR anew, one entry per CDR3 protein. This table has some 170,000 distinct CDR3 sequences, around 94% appearing once. What was sequenced was CD4+ T cells from PBMCs. The receptors shown here come from a human donor with multiple sclerosis.

The chain combines TRBV12-3 or TRBV12-4 with TRBJ2-3; D remains unclear. V gave up 7 bases and J gave up 0 bases, with 5 bases separating them. The CDR3 is 12 residues long. The CDR3 DNA reads as TGTGCCAGCACCCTTAGCACAGATACGCAGTATTTT. It encodes CASTLSTDTQYF.

This clonotype occurred once. The genes are TRBV28 and TRBJ1-1; the D is unclear. The CDR3 sequence is 13 residues long. The V and J ends lost 10 bases and 2 bases respectively, with 14 bases between them. CDR1 MDHEN and CDR2 SYDVKM come from the germline V gene. Here the CDR3 DNA reads TGTGCCACCTCGCTACTGAGCAACACTGAAGCTTTCTTT. Protein sequence: CATSLLSNTEAFF.

This chain connects TRBV6-1 to TRBJ1-2; no clear D. V was trimmed by 8 bases and J by 3 bases, leaving 13 bases between them. The germline CDR1 and CDR2 sequences are MNHNS and SASEGT. CDR3 length: 13 residues. CDR3 DNA sequence: TGTGCCAGCTCCCCAACTAAGGACTATGGCTACACCTTC. This translates into CASSPTKDYGYTF.

The genes are TRBV6-5 and TRBJ2-5; no definite D call. The V gene's germline CDR1 is MNHEY and CDR2 SVGAGI. The CDR3 extends over 13 amino acids. Deletions cut 0 bases from V and 5 bases from J, with 7 bases between. The chain's CDR3 is CASSYSRRETQYF. The CDR3 coding sequence is TGTGCCAGCAGTTACTCTCGGCGGGAGACCCAGTACTTC.

The genes are TRBV3-1 and TRBJ2-1; TRBD1 aligns across 8 bases. Germline CDR1 and CDR2: LGHDT and YNNKEL (reference sequence). Trimming cost V 3 bases and J 7 bases; bases outside gene matches: 5. This CDR3 comprises 14 residues. The CDR3 DNA sequence: TGTGCCAGCAGCCACATGACAGGGGAGAATGAGCAGTTCTTC. Translating it yields CASSHMTGENEQFF.

The J gene is TRBJ2-2, the V gene TRBV3-1, with 9 bases matching TRBD1. V dropped 6 bases and J dropped 4; count of bases not matched to a gene: 0. The CDR3 covers 13 residues. The germline V gene has CDR1 LGHDT and CDR2 YNNKEL (reference sequence). CDR3 nucleotides: TGTGCCAGCAGACAGGGGGCCACCGGGGAGCTGTTTTTT. It is translated as CASRQGATGELFF.

The V gene is TRBV5-1, the J gene TRBJ2-7, with D perhaps TRBD2 (5 bases). Trimming took 4 bases from V and 5 from J, leaving 13 bases between them. CDR3 length: 13 amino acids. The germline V gene encodes CDR1 SGHRS and CDR2 YFSETQ. CDR3 loop: CASSLPPGNEQYF. The CDR3 coding sequence is TGCGCCAGCAGCCTACCTCCGGGAAACGAGCAGTACTTC.

The V gene is TRBV27, the J gene TRBJ2-1; 14 bases agree with TRBD2. V lost 2 bases to trimming and J lost 1 base; unmatched junction nucleotides: 7. The CDR3 extends over 19 amino acids. CDR1 is MNHEY, CDR2 SMNVEV, per germline (reference sequence). The CDR3, as DNA: TGTGCCAGCAGTTTAGGGACTAGCGGGAGTTTTTCATCCTACAATGAGCAGTTCTTC. This sequence encodes CASSLGTSGSFSSYNEQFF.

This clonotype was seen just once. The rearrangement joins TRBV28 to TRBJ2-4; 9 bases line up with TRBD2. Germline loops: CDR1 MDHEN, CDR2 SYDVKM. The CDR3 is made up of 17 amino acids. V trimming: 3 bases; J trimming: 0 bases; junction bases outside the gene matches: 6. The CDR3, as DNA: TGTGCCAGCAGTTTGGAGACTAGCGGCGGAGCCAAAAACATTCAGTACTTC. Encoded protein: CASSLETSGGAKNIQYF.

V is TRBV7-2 and J is TRBJ2-2; 7 bases match TRBD1. The CDR3 is 15 residues long. CDR1 is SGHTA and CDR2 is FQGNSA in the germline V gene. Trimming cost V 1 base and J 6 bases; bases outside gene matches: 5. This CDR3 reads CASSLGQGNSGELFF. The CDR3 DNA reads as TGTGCCAGCAGCTTAGGACAGGGTAATTCCGGGGAGCTGTTTTTT.

V usage is TRBV2 and J usage is TRBJ2-4, with D possibly called TRBD1 or TRBD2 (7 bases each). This CDR3 has 12 amino acids. Germline V gene sequence: CDR1 SNHLY, CDR2 FYNNEI. Trimming cost V 7 bases and J 16 bases, with 20 bases left between them. This CDR3 is CASIPQGGTIYF. The CDR3 DNA is TGTGCCAGCATCCCCCAGGGGGGGACTATCTACTTC.

The rearrangement joins TRBV3-1 to TRBJ1-2; 7 bases line up with TRBD1. The CDR3 extends over 13 amino acids. The V segment lost 2 bases and the J segment 7 bases; nucleotides outside the gene matches: 4. Germline lookup yields CDR1 LGHDT and CDR2 YNNKEL (reference sequence). CDR3 coding DNA: TGTGCCAGCAGCCAACTGGACAGGATTGGCTACACCTTC. Translation: CASSQLDRIGYTF.

The chain uses TRBV2 and TRBJ2-1; D assignment may be TRBD1 or TRBD2 (6 bases each). The CDR3 extends over 13 amino acids. V was pared by 2 bases and J by 8 bases, with 10 bases between. In germline, CDR1 is SNHLY, CDR2 FYNNEI. DNA for the CDR3: TGTGCCAGCAGTGAACGGGGGCAGGATGAGCAGTTCTTC. Translated, it gives CASSERGQDEQFF.

The chain combines TRBV6-5 with TRBJ1-1; D is uncertain. Germline values: CDR1 MNHEY, CDR2 SVGAGI. CDR3 length: 14 residues. V shed 6 bases and J shed 6 bases, with 17 bases lying between them. In DNA, the CDR3 is TGTGCCAGCAGCCTATTTTCGGGCGGCGCTGAAGCTTTCTTT. Its protein is CASSLFSGGAEAFF.

This clonotype was observed once. The J gene is TRBJ2-1, the V gene TRBV24-1; D not resolved. The CDR3 is 15 amino acids. Germline assignment: CDR1 KGHDR and CDR2 SFDVKD. V lost 3 bases, J lost 0 bases, and 8 bases lay in between. CDR3 sequence: CATSDSSSSYNEQFF. For the CDR3, the DNA is TGTGCCACCAGTGATAGCAGTAGCTCCTACAATGAGCAGTTCTTC.

This sequence joins TRBV6-2 or TRBV6-3 and TRBJ2-3; TRBD2 matches at 8 bases. The V gene's germline CDR1 is MNHEY and CDR2 SVGEGT. The CDR3 extends over 16 amino acids. V shed 5 bases, J shed 3 bases, and the junction held 10 bases outside the gene matches. DNA for the CDR3: TGTGCCAGCAGTCATTCGAAGCGGGAGTTGACAGATACGCAGTATTTT. It codes for CASSHSKRELTDTQYF.

The gene calls are TRBV7-8 and TRBJ2-7; D might be TRBD1 (6 bases). Trimming took off 6 bases at V and 0 bases at J, with 9 bases between the two ends. Germline loops: CDR1 SGHVS, CDR2 FQNEAQ. The length of the CDR3 is 13 residues. For the CDR3, the DNA is TGTGCCAGCAGGGACAGACACTCCTACGAGCAGTACTTC. Translating gives CASRDRHSYEQYF.

For this clonotype: One end of the junction is discordant with germline, which a read error may explain. The gene calls are TRBV29-1 and TRBJ2-7; D tentatively reads TRBD1 or TRBD2 (5 bases each). This CDR3 comprises 14 residues. Germline V gene data show CDR1 as SQVTM and CDR2 as ANQGSEA. CDR3 region: CSIEDQGAGGGQYF. The CDR3 nucleotides read TGCAGCATTGAAGATCAGGGCGCAGGAGGAGGGCAGTACTTC.

V usage is TRBV14 and J usage is TRBJ2-2, with 7 bases matching TRBD1. The CDR3 runs to 13 residues. Germline assignment: CDR1 SGHDN and CDR2 FVKESK. V dropped 4 bases and J dropped 7; count of bases not matched to a gene: 3. This chain's CDR3 is CASSPQGNGELFF. CDR3 sequence (DNA): TGTGCCAGCAGCCCACAGGGGAACGGGGAGCTGTTTTTT.

V usage is TRBV27 and J usage is TRBJ2-2, with 8 positions matching TRBD2. The CDR3 is made up of 17 amino acids. CDR1 and CDR2 from the germline V gene are MNHEY and SMNVEV (reference sequence). Unmatched junction bases numbered 12, after V lost 1 base and J lost 8 bases. CDR3 loop: CASSLYPSGSPQGELFF. CDR3 DNA: TGTGCCAGCAGTTTATATCCTAGCGGGTCGCCCCAAGGGGAGCTGTTTTTT.

The genes are TRBV7-9 and TRBJ1-5; 7 bases fit TRBD1. V shed 5 bases, J shed 4 bases, and the junction held 8 bases outside the gene matches. Germline values: CDR1 SEHNR, CDR2 FQNEAQ (reference sequence). This CDR3 is built from 15 residues. The CDR3 here is CASSPIGQVNQPQHF. The CDR3 region has the DNA TGTGCCAGCAGCCCAATAGGACAGGTTAATCAGCCCCAGCATTTT.

The chain carries TRBV7-9 and TRBJ1-1, with TRBD1 matching 7 bases. This CDR3 has 17 residues. With V trimmed by 1 base and J by 0 bases, 8 bases remained unmatched. In germline, CDR1 is SEHNR, CDR2 FQNEAQ (reference sequence). Written as DNA, the CDR3 is TGTGCCAGCAGCTTAGAACGGGCAGGGGGGGTGAACACTGAAGCTTTCTTT. This sequence encodes CASSLERAGGVNTEAFF. Using reference TRBV7-9 and TRBJ1-1 for the parts outside the CDR3, the full variable domain is DTGVSQNPRHKITKRGQNVTFRCDPISEHNRLYWYRQTLGQGPEFLTYFQNEAQLEKSRLLSDRFSAERPKGSFSTLEIQRTEQGDSAMYLCASSLERAGGVNTEAFFGQGTRLTVV.

V usage is TRBV29-1 and J usage is TRBJ2-6; D call uncertain. The ends were cut back, 4 bases at V and 2 bases at J, with 9 bases in the middle. CDR3 length: 14 amino acids. CDR1 SQVTM and CDR2 ANQGSEA come from the germline V gene. The CDR3 DNA reads TGCAGCGTTGTCTCCGGAGCTGGGGCCAACGTCCTGACTTTC. This sequence encodes CSVVSGAGANVLTF.

This chain joins TRBV5-4 and TRBJ2-5; a weak D match, TRBD1 (5 bases). CDR1 and CDR2 from the germline V gene are SGHNT and YYREEE (reference sequence). Trimming removed 0 bases at V and 1 base at J, with 7 bases between. CDR3 length equals 14 residues. The CDR3 coding sequence is TGTGCCAGCAGCTTGGGGACATCCCAAGAGACCCAGTACTTC. Residues: CASSLGTSQETQYF.

The chain combines TRBV20-1 with TRBJ1-1; D perhaps matches TRBD1 (5 bases). Trimming pared 4 bases from V and 1 base from J, leaving 16 bases between. This CDR3 is 15 amino acids long. Germline CDR1 DFQATT, CDR2 SNEGSKA (reference sequence). CDR3 amino acids: CSATRPGLGNTEAFF. CDR3 DNA sequence: TGCAGTGCTACCCGACCGGGGCTGGGGAACACTGAAGCTTTCTTT.

This clonotype was recorded once. The rearrangement joins TRBV2 to TRBJ1-1; unclear D gene. Germline CDR1 reads SNHLY; CDR2 reads FYNNEI. V was shortened by 6 bases and J by 4 bases, with 12 bases between the two germline ends. This CDR3 spans 13 amino acids. The CDR3 reads CASRRGQATEAFF. In DNA, the CDR3 is TGTGCCAGCAGGCGAGGGCAGGCCACTGAAGCTTTCTTT.

J is TRBJ2-3 and V is TRBV7-2; D might be TRBD2 (6 bases). V lost 5 bases and J 4 bases, leaving 13 bases between the germline ends. The CDR3 consists of 14 residues. Germline CDR1 is SGHTA and CDR2 is FQGNSA. The CDR3 DNA reads as TGTGCCAGCAGCCGAGGCCGGGAGTCAGATACGCAGTATTTT. Translating gives CASSRGRESDTQYF.